The T cell receptor (beta chain) under discussion was sequenced for a study of blood T cells in healthy people across ages. Combining a sample-barcoded 5' primer with a J-beta primer mix, a second PCR ran for about 7 to 11 cycles. All samples gave at least 2.5 million CDR3-containing paired-end reads. TCRdb reprocessed the 5' RACE reads via MiXCR and lists one record per CDR3 protein. The sample carries about 640,000 distinct CDR3 sequences, about 30% recorded once. The specimen sequenced was blood. The sequence came from a woman of 80 years or more in good health.

Written as DNA, the CDR3 is TGTGCCAGCAGCAGGACCGGGCCCCAGCATTTT. This translates into CASSRTGPQHF. The rearrangement joins TRBV12-3 or TRBV12-4 to TRBJ1-5; D unresolved. V dropped 6 bases and J dropped 9 bases, with 9 bases sitting between them. This CDR3 is built from 11 residues.